This T cell receptor beta chain came from a study of vaccination effects on CD4 cells after COVID-19 (dated by TCRdb to about 2022). Describing the broader study: Two doses of either the BNT162b2 or the mRNA-1273 mRNA SARS-CoV-2 vaccine were administered to participants. SARS-CoV-2 spike-specific CD4+ TCR repertoires were compared before and after mRNA vaccination in COVID-19 convalescent patients and in infection-naive vaccine recipients. Altogether, some 11 COVID-19 convalescent patients and several SARS-CoV-2-naive healthy vaccine recipients made up the full study. The Oncomine TCR Beta short-read assay on an Illumina iSeq 100 was used to sequence cultures from other donors in the study. On the study overall, not on this receptor specifically: Limitations of the study were the small number of convalescent patients and the absence of early post-infection timepoints. At late post-vaccination timepoints, both infection-induced and vaccine-induced clones showed marked clonal contraction, consistent with waning T cell responses. Among healthy vaccine recipients, nearly all vaccine-induced clones were SARS-CoV-2 mono-reactive, and just 1 of 255 was cross-reactive with common cold coronaviruses.

As to this clone: Its antigen remains undetermined. No qualities accompany the bases; no much larger clone lies one base away.

The junction carries 4 bases between V and J, which are trimmed by 1 base and 6 bases respectively. There are 12 amino acids in the CDR3, from cysteine to phenylalanine inclusive. Just CDR3 DNA is preserved here, 36 bases in frame from base 1. The germline V gene encodes CDR1 LNHDA and CDR2 SQIVND (reference sequence). The method behind the library was the immunoSEQ multiplex PCR assay. DNA from the cultured, isolated CD4+ T cells was subjected to TCR beta CDR3 sequencing. On the study's bioinformatics: Non-productive TCR sequences were removed, reads were trimmed to the CDR3 region, and CDR3s of at least 7 amino acids were retained. Antigen-specific clonotypes were identified using the MANAFEST web app by comparison of expansion in peptide wells against reference cultures. To count as positive, a clone had to show expansion at FDR<0.05 compared with the reference and with all other wells, an odds ratio above 5, and a frequency above 0.1% in two replicate wells. A clonotype was called cross-reactive if it was significantly expanded both in SARS-CoV-2 spike wells and in at least one common cold coronavirus spike condition. Levenshtein distance calculated with the stringdist R package was used to assess CDR3 similarity, and unrooted trees were constructed with ape in R 3.6.1. Not all clones reach the TCRdb copy of this immuneACCESS table, which keeps in-frame sequences only. Checked studies attribute under half of the gap to unresolved V genes and leave the rest unexplained. That table gives V, J and clone size, and the DNA gave D and trimming. Across this sample there are roughly 67,000 clones, with around 81% seen only once. Over 9.5% of the sample belongs to the ten largest clones.

In the ViraFEST assay, PBMC were stimulated with viral peptide pools, and antigen-specific CD4+ T cell clonotypes were then identified by expansion using TCR sequencing. After about 9 days of culture, CD4+ T cells were isolated with the EasySep CD4+ T cell isolation kit. None of the healthy vaccine recipients had a prior SARS-CoV-2 infection, which was confirmed by nucleocapsid antibody tests that came back negative both before and after vaccination. Each well held two million PBMC cultured in IMDM containing roughly 5% human AB serum, about 10 IU/ml IL-2 and gentamicin, along with around 11 ug/ml peptides. On days 3 and 7, half of the culture medium was replaced with fresh IL-2-containing medium. Each peptide stimulation condition was cultured in triplicate wells unless otherwise noted. PBMC were separated from whole blood using Ficoll-Paque Plus gradient centrifugation and were then either cryopreserved at -140C or used fresh. The overlapping peptide pools covered the spike proteins of SARS-CoV-2 as well as those of the common cold coronaviruses HCoV-NL63, HCoV-OC43 and HCoV-229E. The QIAamp micro DNA kit was used to extract genomic DNA from the cultured CD4+ T cells.

The rearrangement combines TRBV19 with TRBJ1-5; the D gene is unclear. This clonotype was sampled from a human donor who received a COVID-19 vaccine. Sequencing used CD4+ T cells from PBMCs cultured with SARS-CoV-2 spike peptides, obtained before COVID-19 vaccination. According to the study, the label for this sample's cell subset or site signals: SARS-CoV-2 spike overlapping peptide pool stimulation. DNA sequence: TGTGCCAGTAGTATAGGGGTTCAGCCCCAGCATTTT. This translates into CASSIGVQPQHF.